This TCR beta chain was recovered during a study of shared clonotypes between healthy human individuals. The study, taken as a whole, reports: Memory subsets had estimated richness that was generally smaller than that of naive subsets.

Splitting of CD4+ cells produced CD45RA+ naive and CD45RA-negative memory subsets. Germline CDR1 reads LNHDA; CDR2 reads SQIVND (reference sequence). The J segment lost 2 bases and the V segment lost 6 bases, leaving 7 bases of the junction unmatched. This CDR3 has 15 amino acids. The assay was immunoSEQ multiplex PCR, and TCRdb's table has in-frame clones only and misses some. The sample has roughly 2,500,000 clones, 90% to 95% seen once. In regard to this clone: What it binds is unknown.

Sequencing was carried out using naive CD4+ T cells from PBMCs. Subset here: CD45RA+ positively selected. V is TRBV19 and J is TRBJ2-7; 10 bases align to TRBD1. The TCR sequence derives from a man younger than 35 in good health. Some clones in this sample may be carry-over from other donors' samples. The CDR3 DNA reads TGTGCCAGTAGAGACAGGGGGCAAGGGGCCTACGAGCAGTACTTC. It yields the protein CASRDRGQGAYEQYF. Supplemented by reference TRBV19 and TRBJ2-7, the full variable domain reads DGGITQSPKYLFRKEGQNVTLSCEQNLNHDAMYWYRQDPGQGLRLIYYSQIVNDFQKGDIAEGYSVSREKKESFPLTVTSAQKNPTAFYLCASRDRGQGAYEQYFGPGTRLTVT.